The T cell receptor (beta chain) under discussion was sequenced for a study of T cell responses to AZD1222 COVID-19 vaccine. Overall study: Both about-4-week and about-12-week second-dose recipients were combined.

Sequencing was performed with immunoSEQ multiplex PCR; in TCRdb, only in-frame clones are kept and a portion is missing. The data hold 95,000 to 150,000 clones, with over 85% observed a single time. Comments on this clone: The target antigen is unknown.

The CDR3 is 12 residues long. The V and J ends lost 7 bases and 9 bases respectively, with 13 bases between them. Study-level points and caveats: Just a handful of AZD1222 recipients tested seropositive at baseline. A rise in Spike-specific TCR breadth and depth followed two AZD1222 doses. Repertoires in all cases were sampled only once the peak T cell response had passed.

The sample here was peripheral blood, taken on day 0 of AZD1222 vaccination. The chain links TRBV12-3 or TRBV12-4 to TRBJ2-1; no reliable D call. The origin of this receptor is an adult in good health. CDR3 DNA sequence: TGTGCCAGCACCCTGGTGGGTGTTGAGCAGTTCTTC. Translation gives CASTLVGVEQFF.